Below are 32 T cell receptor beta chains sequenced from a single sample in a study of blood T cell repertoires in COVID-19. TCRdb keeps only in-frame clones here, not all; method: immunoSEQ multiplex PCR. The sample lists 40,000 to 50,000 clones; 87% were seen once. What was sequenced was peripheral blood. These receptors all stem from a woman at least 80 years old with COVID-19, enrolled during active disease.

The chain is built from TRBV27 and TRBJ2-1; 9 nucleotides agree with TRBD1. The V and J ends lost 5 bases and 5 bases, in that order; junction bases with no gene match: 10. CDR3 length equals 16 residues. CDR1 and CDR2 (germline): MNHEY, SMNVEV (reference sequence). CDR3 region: CASSRDRGARHNEQFF. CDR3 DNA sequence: TGTGCCAGCAGTAGAGACAGGGGGGCACGACACAATGAGCAGTTCTTC.

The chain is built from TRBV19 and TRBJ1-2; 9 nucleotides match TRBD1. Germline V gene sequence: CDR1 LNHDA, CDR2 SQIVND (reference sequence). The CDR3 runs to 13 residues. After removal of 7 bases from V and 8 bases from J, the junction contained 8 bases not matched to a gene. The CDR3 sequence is CASIGTGFSGYTF. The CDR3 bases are TGTGCCAGTATCGGGACAGGGTTTTCAGGCTACACCTTC.

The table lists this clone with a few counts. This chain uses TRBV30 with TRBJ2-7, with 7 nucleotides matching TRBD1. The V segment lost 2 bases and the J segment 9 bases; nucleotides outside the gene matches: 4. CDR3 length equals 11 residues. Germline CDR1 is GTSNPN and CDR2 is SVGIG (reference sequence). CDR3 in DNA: TGTGCCTGGAGTAAATCAGGGGGGCAGTACTTC. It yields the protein CAWSKSGGQYF.

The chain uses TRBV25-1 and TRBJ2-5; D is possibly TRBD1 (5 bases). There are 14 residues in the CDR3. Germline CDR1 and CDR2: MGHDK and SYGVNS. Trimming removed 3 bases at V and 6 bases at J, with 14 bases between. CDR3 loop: CASSELGVAKTQYF. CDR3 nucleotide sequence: TGTGCCAGCAGTGAGCTAGGGGTTGCGAAGACCCAGTACTTC.

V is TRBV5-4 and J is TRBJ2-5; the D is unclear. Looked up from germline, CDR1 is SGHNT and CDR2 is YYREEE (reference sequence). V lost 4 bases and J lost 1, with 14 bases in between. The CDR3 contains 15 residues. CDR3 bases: TGTGCCAGCAGCCCCTCGGTAGTAGTCCAAGAGACCCAGTACTTC. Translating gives CASSPSVVVQETQYF.

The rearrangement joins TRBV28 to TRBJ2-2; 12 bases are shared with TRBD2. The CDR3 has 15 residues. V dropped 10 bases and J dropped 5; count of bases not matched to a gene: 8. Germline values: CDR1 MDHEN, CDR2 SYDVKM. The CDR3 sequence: CATQTSGRFTGELFF. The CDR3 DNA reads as TGTGCCACCCAAACTAGCGGGAGGTTTACCGGGGAGCTGTTTTTT.

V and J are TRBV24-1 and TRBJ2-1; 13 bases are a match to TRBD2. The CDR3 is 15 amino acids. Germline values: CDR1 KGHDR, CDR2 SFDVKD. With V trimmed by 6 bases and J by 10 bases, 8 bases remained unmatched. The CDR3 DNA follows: TGTGCCACCAGTCGACTAGCGGGAGGAATGAGGGAGCAGTTCTTC. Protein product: CATSRLAGGMREQFF.

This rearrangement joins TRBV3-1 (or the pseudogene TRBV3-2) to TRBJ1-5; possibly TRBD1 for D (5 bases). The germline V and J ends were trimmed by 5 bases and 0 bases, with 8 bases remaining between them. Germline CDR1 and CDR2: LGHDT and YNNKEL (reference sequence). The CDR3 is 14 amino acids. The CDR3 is CASSGQYSNQPQHF. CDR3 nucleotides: TGTGCCAGCAGCGGACAATATAGCAATCAGCCCCAGCATTTT.

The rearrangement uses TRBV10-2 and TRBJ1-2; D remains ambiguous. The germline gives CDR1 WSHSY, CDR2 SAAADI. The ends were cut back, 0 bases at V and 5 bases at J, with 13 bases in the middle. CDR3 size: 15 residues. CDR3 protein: CASSESIWGGYGYTF. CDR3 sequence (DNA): TGCGCCAGCAGTGAGTCGATCTGGGGAGGGTATGGCTACACCTTC.

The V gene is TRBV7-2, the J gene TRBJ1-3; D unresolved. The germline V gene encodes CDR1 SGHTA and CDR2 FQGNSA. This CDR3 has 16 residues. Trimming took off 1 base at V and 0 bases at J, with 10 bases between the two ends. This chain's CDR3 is CASSLVGGSSGNTIYF. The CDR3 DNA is TGTGCCAGCAGCTTAGTGGGAGGGAGCTCTGGAAACACCATATATTTT. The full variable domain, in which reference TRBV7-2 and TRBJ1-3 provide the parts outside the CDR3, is GAGVSQSPSNKVTEKGKDVELRCDPISGHTALYWYRQSLGQGLEFLIYFQGNSAPDKSGLPSDRFSAERTGGSVSTLTIQRTQQEDSAVYLCASSLVGGSSGNTIYFGEGSWLTVV.

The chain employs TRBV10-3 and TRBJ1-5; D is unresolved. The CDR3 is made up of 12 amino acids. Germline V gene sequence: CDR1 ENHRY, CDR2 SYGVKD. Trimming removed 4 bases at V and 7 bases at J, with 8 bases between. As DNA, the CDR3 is TGTGCCATCAGTGCGGGATCCCAGCCCCAGCATTTT. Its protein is CAISAGSQPQHF.

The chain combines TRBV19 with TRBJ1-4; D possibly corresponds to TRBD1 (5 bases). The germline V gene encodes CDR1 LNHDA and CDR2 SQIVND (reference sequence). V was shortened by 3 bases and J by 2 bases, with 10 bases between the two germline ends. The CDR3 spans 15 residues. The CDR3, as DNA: TGTGCCAGTAGTATGGTAGACAGTACTAATGAAAAACTGTTTTTT. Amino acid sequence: CASSMVDSTNEKLFF.

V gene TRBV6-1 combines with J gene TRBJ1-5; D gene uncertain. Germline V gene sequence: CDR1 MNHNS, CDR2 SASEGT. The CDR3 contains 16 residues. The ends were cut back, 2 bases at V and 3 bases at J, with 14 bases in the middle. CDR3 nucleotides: TGTGCCAGCAGTGAATTTGGCAGGTTAAACAATCAGCCCCAGCATTTT. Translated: CASSEFGRLNNQPQHF.

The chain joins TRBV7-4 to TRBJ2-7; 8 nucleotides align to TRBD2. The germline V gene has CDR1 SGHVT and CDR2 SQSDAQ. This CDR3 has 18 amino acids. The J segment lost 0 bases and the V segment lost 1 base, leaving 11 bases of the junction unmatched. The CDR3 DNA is TGTGCCAGCAGCTTAGGGGAGGCACTAGCGGACAGCTCCTACGAGCAGTACTTC. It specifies CASSLGEALADSSYEQYF.

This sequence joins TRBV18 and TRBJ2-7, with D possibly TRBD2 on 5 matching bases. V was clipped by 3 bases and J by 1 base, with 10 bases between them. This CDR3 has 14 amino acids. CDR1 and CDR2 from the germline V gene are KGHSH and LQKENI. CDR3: CASSPSPGSYEQYF. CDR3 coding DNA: TGTGCCAGCTCACCCAGCCCGGGATCCTACGAGCAGTACTTC.

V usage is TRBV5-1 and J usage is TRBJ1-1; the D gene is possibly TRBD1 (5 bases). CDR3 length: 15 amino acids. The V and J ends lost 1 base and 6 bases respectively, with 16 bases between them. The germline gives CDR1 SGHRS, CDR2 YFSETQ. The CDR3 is CASSLYVGQTAEAFF. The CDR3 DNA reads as TGCGCCAGCAGCTTGTATGTCGGACAAACCGCTGAAGCTTTCTTT.

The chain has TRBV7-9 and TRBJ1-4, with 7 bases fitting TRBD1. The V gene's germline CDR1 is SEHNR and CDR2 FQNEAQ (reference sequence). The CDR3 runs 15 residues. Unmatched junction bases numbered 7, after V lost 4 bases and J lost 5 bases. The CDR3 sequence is CASSSNRGRNEKLFF. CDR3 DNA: TGTGCCAGCAGCTCCAACAGGGGCCGAAATGAAAAACTGTTTTTT.

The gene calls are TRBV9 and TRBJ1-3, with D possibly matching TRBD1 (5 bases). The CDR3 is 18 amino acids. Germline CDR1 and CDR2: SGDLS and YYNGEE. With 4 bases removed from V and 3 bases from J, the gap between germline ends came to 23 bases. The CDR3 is CASSPHPGGTRYGNTIYF. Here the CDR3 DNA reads TGTGCCAGCAGCCCTCACCCCGGGGGGACGAGATATGGAAACACCATATATTTT.

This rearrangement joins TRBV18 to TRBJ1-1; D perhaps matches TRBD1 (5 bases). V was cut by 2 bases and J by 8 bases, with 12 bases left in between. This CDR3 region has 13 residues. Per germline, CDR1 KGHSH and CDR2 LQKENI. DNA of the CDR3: TGTGCCAGCTCACCAAGTGAAAGGGGCGAAGCTTTCTTT. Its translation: CASSPSERGEAFF. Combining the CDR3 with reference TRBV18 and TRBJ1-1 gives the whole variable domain NAGVMQNPRHLVRRRGQEARLRCSPMKGHSHVYWYRQLPEEGLKFMVYLQKENIIDESGMPKERFSAEFPKEGPSILRIQQVVRGDSAAYFCASSPSERGEAFFGQGTRLTVV.

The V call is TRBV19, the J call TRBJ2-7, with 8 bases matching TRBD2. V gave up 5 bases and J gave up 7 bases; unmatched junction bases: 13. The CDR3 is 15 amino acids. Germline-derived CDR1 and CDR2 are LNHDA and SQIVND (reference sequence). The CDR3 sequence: CASSSTSGPSWEQYF. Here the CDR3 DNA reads TGTGCCAGTAGTTCCACTAGCGGCCCCTCTTGGGAGCAGTACTTC.

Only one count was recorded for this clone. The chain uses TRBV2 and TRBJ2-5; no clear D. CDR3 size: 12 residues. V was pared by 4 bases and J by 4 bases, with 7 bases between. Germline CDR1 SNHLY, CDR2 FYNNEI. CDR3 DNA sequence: TGTGCCAGCAGTGGGAGAGGAGAGACCCAGTACTTC. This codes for CASSGRGETQYF. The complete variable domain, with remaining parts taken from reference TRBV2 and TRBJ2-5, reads EPEVTQTPSHQVTQMGQEVILRCVPISNHLYFYWYRQILGQKVEFLVSFYNNEISEKSEIFDDQFSVERPDGSNFTLKIRSTKLEDSAMYFCASSGRGETQYFGPGTRLLVL.

CDR3 sequence: CASSGRTGNYGYTF. For the CDR3, the DNA is TGCGCCAGCAGCGGAAGGACAGGGAACTATGGCTACACCTTC. This chain joins TRBV5-1 and TRBJ1-2; the match to TRBD1 covers 8 bases. Germline V CDR1 and CDR2: SGHRS, YFSETQ. This CDR3 comprises 14 residues. V lost 4 bases, J lost 2 bases, and 4 bases stayed unmatched. The entire variable domain, with the rest obtained from reference TRBV5-1 and TRBJ1-2, is as follows: KAGVTQTPRYLIKTRGQQVTLSCSPISGHRSVSWYQQTPGQGLQFLFEYFSETQRNKGNFPGRFSGRQFSNSRSEMNVSTLELGDSALYLCASSGRTGNYGYTFGSGTRLTVV.

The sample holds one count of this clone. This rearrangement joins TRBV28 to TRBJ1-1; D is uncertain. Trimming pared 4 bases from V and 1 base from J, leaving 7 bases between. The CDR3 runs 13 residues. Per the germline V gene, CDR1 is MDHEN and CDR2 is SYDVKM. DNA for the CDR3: TGTGCCAGCAGTTCGGGAGAGAACACTGAAGCTTTCTTT. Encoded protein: CASSSGENTEAFF.

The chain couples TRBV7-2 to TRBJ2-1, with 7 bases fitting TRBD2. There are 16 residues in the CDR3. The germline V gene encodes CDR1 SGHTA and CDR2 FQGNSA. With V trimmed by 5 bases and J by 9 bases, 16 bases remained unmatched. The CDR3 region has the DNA TGTGCCAGCAGCCCAAGGACTAGTACCTATGGTTCTGAGCAGTTCTTC. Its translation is CASSPRTSTYGSEQFF.

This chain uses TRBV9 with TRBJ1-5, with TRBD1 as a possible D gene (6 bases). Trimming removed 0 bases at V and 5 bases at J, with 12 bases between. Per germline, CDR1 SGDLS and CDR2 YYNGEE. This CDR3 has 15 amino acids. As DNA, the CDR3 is TGTGCCAGCAGCGTAGCTGGGGGCGCCGATCAGCCCCAGCATTTT. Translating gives CASSVAGGADQPQHF. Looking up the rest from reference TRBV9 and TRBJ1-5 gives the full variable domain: DSGVTQTPKHLITATGQRVTLRCSPRSGDLSVYWYQQSLDQGLQFLIQYYNGEERAKGNILERFSAQQFPDLHSELNLSSLELGDSALYFCASSVAGGADQPQHFGDGTRLSIL.

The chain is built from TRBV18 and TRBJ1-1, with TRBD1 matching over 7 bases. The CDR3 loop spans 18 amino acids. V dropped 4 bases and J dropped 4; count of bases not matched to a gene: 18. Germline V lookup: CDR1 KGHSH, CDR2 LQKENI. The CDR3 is CASSRGTDLFGFATEAFF. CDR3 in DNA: TGTGCCAGCTCACGCGGGACAGATCTATTTGGGTTTGCCACTGAAGCTTTCTTT.

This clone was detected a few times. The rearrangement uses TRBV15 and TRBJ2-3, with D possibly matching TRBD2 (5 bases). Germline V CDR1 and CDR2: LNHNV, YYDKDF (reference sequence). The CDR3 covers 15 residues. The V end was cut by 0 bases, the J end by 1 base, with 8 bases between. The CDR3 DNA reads TGTGCCACCAGCAGAGATGTCGGGGGCACAGATACGCAGTATTTT. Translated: CATSRDVGGTDTQYF.

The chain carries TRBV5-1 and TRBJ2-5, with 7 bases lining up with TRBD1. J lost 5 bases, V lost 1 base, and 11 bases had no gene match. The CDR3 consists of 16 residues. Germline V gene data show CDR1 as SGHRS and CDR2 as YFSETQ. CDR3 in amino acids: CASSLRTGFGMETQYF. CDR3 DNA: TGCGCCAGCAGCTTGAGGACAGGATTCGGGATGGAGACCCAGTACTTC.

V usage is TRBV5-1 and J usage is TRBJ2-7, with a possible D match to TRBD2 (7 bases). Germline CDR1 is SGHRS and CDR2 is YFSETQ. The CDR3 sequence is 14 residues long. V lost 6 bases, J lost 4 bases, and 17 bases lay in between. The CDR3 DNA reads TGCGCCAGCACCCGAGGGAGGGGGGAGTACGAGCAGTACTTC. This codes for CASTRGRGEYEQYF.

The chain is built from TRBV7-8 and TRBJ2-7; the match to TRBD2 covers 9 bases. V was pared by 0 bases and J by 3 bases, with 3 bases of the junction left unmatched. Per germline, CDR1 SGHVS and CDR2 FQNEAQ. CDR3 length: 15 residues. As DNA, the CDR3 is TGTGCCAGCAGCTTAGCGCTAGCGGGGTACTACGAGCAGTACTTC. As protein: CASSLALAGYYEQYF.

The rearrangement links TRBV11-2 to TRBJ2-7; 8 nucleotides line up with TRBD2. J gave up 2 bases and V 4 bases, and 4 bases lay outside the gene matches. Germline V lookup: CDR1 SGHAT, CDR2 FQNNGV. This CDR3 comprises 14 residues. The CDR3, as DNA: TGTGCCAGCAGCTCCACTAGCGGTGCCTACGAGCAGTACTTC. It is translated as CASSSTSGAYEQYF.

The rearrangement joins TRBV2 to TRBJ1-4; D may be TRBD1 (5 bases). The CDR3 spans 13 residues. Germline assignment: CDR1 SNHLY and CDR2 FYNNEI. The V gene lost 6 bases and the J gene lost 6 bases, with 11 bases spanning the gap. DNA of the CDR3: TGTGCCAGCAGGGGGGGGAGTTATGAAAAACTGTTTTTT. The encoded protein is CASRGGSYEKLFF. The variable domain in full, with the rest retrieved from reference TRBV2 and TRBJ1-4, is EPEVTQTPSHQVTQMGQEVILRCVPISNHLYFYWYRQILGQKVEFLVSFYNNEISEKSEIFDDQFSVERPDGSNFTLKIRSTKLEDSAMYFCASRGGSYEKLFFGSGTQLSVL.